Listed here is a single TCR beta chain. Its target is not known. These data belong to a study of Ad26.COV2.S vaccination and SARS-CoV-2 variants. Study outcomes and limitations: People given the vaccine had a wider spike-specific TCR breadth than placebo recipients did. Total T cell responses may have been underestimated by the TCR breadth and depth analyses.

Assay used: immunoSEQ multiplex PCR; TCRdb lists only in-frame clones, some missing. The sample includes over 110,000 clones, 80% to 90% of them seen just once. V lost 1 base and J lost 1, with 9 bases in between. Germline CDR1 reads LGHNA; CDR2 reads YSLEER. The CDR3 runs 15 residues. The chain has TRBV4-3 and TRBJ2-3, with a tentative D call TRBD1 (6 bases). This sequence was found in a human donor who had recovered from COVID-19. The sequenced sample was peripheral blood, obtained after recovery from COVID-19. The CDR3 spells CASSQVGARTDTQYF. The CDR3 nucleotides read TGCGCCAGCAGCCAAGTGGGGGCCCGCACAGATACGCAGTATTTT.